Below, one TCR beta chain is given with its context. Its antigen is not identified. The sample originates from a study of blood T cells in healthy people across ages. Trimming took 11 bases from V and 7 from J, leaving 24 bases between them. This CDR3 is 14 amino acids long. In germline, CDR1 is SNHLY, CDR2 FYNNEI. Study-wide points: Long-lived and aged donors differed, with more naive CD4+ cells and higher diversity in the long-lived.

Each sample gave at least 6.5 million isolated PBMCs. It was with a sample-barcoded 5' primer and a J-beta primer mix that a second PCR of roughly 7 to 12 cycles was run. Each CDR3 protein is one row after TCRdb ran MiXCR on the 5' RACE reads. The table has fewer than 600,000 distinct CDR3 sequences, roughly a quarter seen once; the top ten hold about 3.9%. The same sample was also used in a study of T cells of mothers and their children. That investigation notes: With unrelated pairs as the comparison, related mother-child pairs had a slightly higher overlap that was not significant.

The receptor comes from a boy aged 2 to 10 in good health. The sequenced sample consisted of blood. The chain combines TRBV2 with TRBJ2-7; D is possibly TRBD1 (6 bases). CDR3 amino acids: CAGTTGHGDKEQYF. CDR3 in DNA: TGTGCCGGCACTACGGGACACGGGGATAAGGAGCAGTACTTC.